The TCR beta chain under discussion was sequenced for a study of Ad26.COV2.S vaccination and SARS-CoV-2 variants. Study details: A COV1001 Ad26.COV2.S trial-arm participant provided the sample. Ad26.COV2.S was injected intramuscularly once or twice, 56 days apart.

Study-level findings and limits: Among vaccine recipients, spike-specific TCR breadth exceeded that of placebo recipients.

Sequenced by immunoSEQ multiplex PCR; TCRdb stores in-frame clones only, minus some. The top ten clones hold around 4.5% of a sample with more than 300,000 clones, around nine tenths of them seen once. Turning to this clone: Its antigen is not known.

Stated treatment: around 19 received Ad26.COV2.S at low or high dose, single or two shots; about 5 received placebo; per-sample allocation not given. Sampling happened 63 days after the first vaccine or placebo injection. This CDR3 is built from 15 residues. Trimming cost V 2 bases and J 6 bases; bases outside gene matches: 6. Per germline, CDR1 MDHEN and CDR2 SYDVKM. The source of this sequence is a person between 18 and 65 years old who received the Ad26.COV2.S COVID-19 vaccine or a placebo. The sample in question was peripheral blood, obtained in a trial of Ad26.COV2.S vaccine versus placebo. This rearrangement joins TRBV28 to TRBJ2-3, with 9 positions matching TRBD2. CDR3: CASSLVAGDEDTQYF. DNA for the CDR3: TGTGCCAGCAGTTTAGTAGCGGGAGATGAGGATACGCAGTATTTT. The whole variable domain, filled in from reference TRBV28 and TRBJ2-3, reads DVKVTQSSRYLVKRTGEKVFLECVQDMDHENMFWYRQDPGLGLRLIYFSYDVKMKEKGDIPEGYSVSREKKERFSLILESASTNQTSMYLCASSLVAGDEDTQYFGPGTRLTVL.